This paragraph covers one T cell receptor (beta chain) sequence. Its antigen is currently unknown. Assay: immunoSEQ multiplex PCR; the TCRdb copy retains only in-frame clones and omits some. The data contain 410,000 or so clones, 80% to 95% of them singletons. This specimen comes from a study of Ad26.COV2.S vaccination and SARS-CoV-2 variants. Notes on the study in general: Similar non-spike TCR breadth was observed in recipients of vaccine and of placebo. Substantial breadth in spike-specific CD8+ and CD4+ T cell responses was reportedly seen after vaccination.

The CDR3 loop spans 13 amino acids. Germline assignment: CDR1 MNHEY and CDR2 SMNVEV (reference sequence). The junction had 2 bases not matched to a gene; V was cut back by 5 bases and J by 2 bases. The sample's treatment: some 20 received Ad26.COV2.S at low or high dose, single or two shots; 5 received placebo; per-sample allocation not given. Sampling occurred on day 63 after the first vaccine or placebo injection. This clonotype was sampled from a person between 18 and 60 years old who received the Ad26.COV2.S COVID-19 vaccine or a placebo. This sequence joins TRBV27 and TRBJ2-7; TRBD2 aligns across 8 bases. Sequences were derived from peripheral blood, sampled in a trial of Ad26.COV2.S vaccine versus placebo. The CDR3 sequence: CASSRRGAYEQYF. The DNA for the CDR3 is TGTGCCAGCAGTCGGCGGGGGGCCTACGAGCAGTACTTC.